The 5 T cell receptor beta chains given below trace back to one sample, sequenced in a study of T cells in Graves' hyperthyroidism and ophthalmopathy. Amplification yielded TCR beta CDR3 regions, with RNA transcripts as the source. The HTBI primer set was used in a first-round RT-PCR of the TCR CDR3. In TCRdb, the multiplex PCR reads were re-called with MiXCR into one record per CDR3 protein. The sample includes about 740,000 distinct CDR3 sequences, around 13% of them seen just once. Sequencing was performed on blood. These receptors all come from a woman aged 18-35 years with Graves' hyperthyroidism.

Many counts were recorded for this clonotype. This rearrangement joins TRBV5-8 to TRBJ1-1; 7 nucleotides line up with TRBD1. The CDR3 covers 14 residues. Germline V gene lookup returns CDR1 SGHTS and CDR2 YDEGEE. The J segment lost 3 bases and the V segment lost 4 bases, leaving 6 bases of the junction unmatched. CDR3 residues: CASSKQGWDTEAFF. The CDR3 DNA reads TGTGCCAGCAGCAAACAGGGGTGGGACACTGAAGCTTTCTTT.

This clonotype was recorded at least ten times. This sequence joins TRBV30 and TRBJ2-1, with D perhaps matching TRBD1 or TRBD2 (5 bases each). V was shortened by 4 bases and J by 8 bases, with 18 bases between the two germline ends. The CDR3 extends over 14 amino acids. The V gene's germline CDR1 is GTSNPN and CDR2 SVGIG (reference sequence). The CDR3 DNA reads as TGTGCCTGGACCCTCGGGGCAGGGACCGATGAGCAGTTCTTC. The encoded protein is CAWTLGAGTDEQFF.

The chain uses TRBV24-1 and TRBJ2-1; D is ambiguous. Germline CDR1 KGHDR, CDR2 SFDVKD. The CDR3 runs to 15 residues. Trimming took off 3 bases at V and 4 bases at J, with 12 bases between the two ends. CDR3 in DNA: TGTGCCACCAGTGATCGGAGTGACTTTTACAATGAGCAGTTCTTC. This gives the protein CATSDRSDFYNEQFF.

The chain couples TRBV2 to TRBJ1-1, with 7 bases that match TRBD1. The CDR3 runs 14 residues. Germline trimming cut 5 bases from V and 6 bases from J; bases unmatched to any gene: 9. Germline CDR1 reads SNHLY; CDR2 reads FYNNEI. CDR3 in amino acids: CASSLDRDVAEAFF. The CDR3 nucleotides read TGTGCCAGCAGTTTAGACAGGGACGTCGCTGAAGCTTTCTTT.

This clonotype came up many times. This chain uses TRBV6-1 with TRBJ2-3, with 8 bases identical to TRBD1. CDR1 is MNHNS and CDR2 is SASEGT in the germline V gene. V lost 2 bases and J lost 6; bases outside the gene matches: 7. This CDR3 region has 15 residues. The CDR3 DNA reads as TGTGCCAGCAGTGAATGGCCAGGGGGCGTGGATACGCAGTATTTT. This sequence encodes CASSEWPGGVDTQYF.